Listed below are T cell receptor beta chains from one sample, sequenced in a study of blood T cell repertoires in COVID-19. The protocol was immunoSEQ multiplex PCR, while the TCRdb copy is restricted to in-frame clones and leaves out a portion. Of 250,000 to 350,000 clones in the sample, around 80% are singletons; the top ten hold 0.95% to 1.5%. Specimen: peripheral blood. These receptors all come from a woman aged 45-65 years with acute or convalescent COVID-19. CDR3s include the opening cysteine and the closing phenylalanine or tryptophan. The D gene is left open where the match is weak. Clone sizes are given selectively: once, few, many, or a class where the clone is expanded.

DNA: TGTGCCAGCAGCTTGGAAGGGGATGCCTATCGGGGCTACACCTTC; CDR3: CASSLEGDAYRGYTF; size: -; V: TRBV5-4; D: -; J: TRBJ1-2
DNA: TGTGCCAGCAGCTTACTAGGACTAGCGGGAGGTGGAGATACGCAGTATTTT; CDR3: CASSLLGLAGGGDTQYF; size: -; V: TRBV7-2; D: TRBD2; J: TRBJ2-3
DNA: TGTGCCACCAGTGTTGCGGGAGGCACCGGGGAGCTGTTTTTT; CDR3: CATSVAGGTGELFF; size: -; V: TRBV24-1; D: TRBD2; J: TRBJ2-2
DNA: TGTGCCAGCAGTTACGTGGCTAGCGGGAGGGATGAGCAGTTCTTC; CDR3: CASSYVASGRDEQFF; size: -; V: TRBV6-2/TRBV6-3; D: TRBD2; J: TRBJ2-1
DNA: TGTGCCAGCTCACCACCGAGCGGCACCGTTTATGGCTACACCTTC; CDR3: CASSPPSGTVYGYTF; size: -; V: TRBV18; D: -; J: TRBJ1-2
DNA: TGTGCCAGCCAGGGACAGGGGAACGTAAAGACTGAAGCTTTCTTT; CDR3: CASQGQGNVKTEAFF; size: -; V: TRBV6-6; D: TRBD1; J: TRBJ1-1
DNA: TGTGCCAGCAGGCTACAGGGAACAGATACGCAGTATTTT; CDR3: CASRLQGTDTQYF; size: -; V: TRBV3-1/TRBV3-2; D: -; J: TRBJ2-3
DNA: TGCGCCAGCAGCCAGGGATTGACGGGGATCGGGGAAAAACTGTTTTTT; CDR3: CASSQGLTGIGEKLFF; size: -; V: TRBV4-3; D: -; J: TRBJ1-4
DNA: TGTGCCAGCTCACCACCAAAACAGAACACCGGGGAGCTGTTTTTT; CDR3: CASSPPKQNTGELFF; size: -; V: TRBV18; D: -; J: TRBJ2-2
DNA: TGTGCCAGTAGTATAGGGAGTGACAGGGCCAAAAACATTCAGTACTTC; CDR3: CASSIGSDRAKNIQYF; size: -; V: TRBV19; D: -; J: TRBJ2-4
DNA: TGTGCCACCAGCAGACAGGGGGCGGCTGGAGAGACCCAGTACTTC; CDR3: CATSRQGAAGETQYF; size: -; V: TRBV15; D: TRBD1; J: TRBJ2-5
DNA: TGTGCCAGCAGCCCCTCTAGCGGGAGTCCCTACGAGCAGTACTTC; CDR3: CASSPSSGSPYEQYF; size: -; V: TRBV6-2/TRBV6-3; D: TRBD2; J: TRBJ2-7
DNA: TGTGCCAGCAGCTTGGGGTTACTAGCGGGGAACGAGCAGTACTTC; CDR3: CASSLGLLAGNEQYF; size: once; V: TRBV5-5; D: TRBD2; J: TRBJ2-7
DNA: TGTGCCAGCAGCCAACAGGGCGCTAATGAAAAACTGTTTTTT; CDR3: CASSQQGANEKLFF; size: -; V: TRBV3-1/TRBV3-2; D: -; J: TRBJ1-4
DNA: TGTGCCAGCAGCTTAGTCCAGGGACTGGGGGACATTCAGTACTTC; CDR3: CASSLVQGLGDIQYF; size: -; V: TRBV11-2; D: -; J: TRBJ2-4
DNA: TGTGCCACCAGCTCCCTGGCGGGAGGCCAGCCCCAGCATTTT; CDR3: CATSSLAGGQPQHF; size: -; V: TRBV15; D: -; J: TRBJ1-5
DNA: TGCAGCGTTCGGGAAGGTAGAAATAATTCACCCCTCCACTTT; CDR3: CSVREGRNNSPLHF; size: -; V: TRBV29-1; D: -; J: TRBJ1-6
DNA: TGTGCCAGCAGCCACCTCTCCAGGGTCGGGAATCAGCCCCAGCATTTT; CDR3: CASSHLSRVGNQPQHF; size: -; V: TRBV16; D: -; J: TRBJ1-5
DNA: TGTGCCACCAGTGACCATACTGGGACACCGGATCAGCCCCAGCATTTT; CDR3: CATSDHTGTPDQPQHF; size: -; V: TRBV24-1; D: -; J: TRBJ1-5
DNA: TGTGCCTCCTCGTTATCCGCGGGACCCATGAACACTGAAGCTTTCTTT; CDR3: CASSLSAGPMNTEAFF; size: -; V: TRBV30; D: -; J: TRBJ1-1
DNA: TGTGCCAGCAGCTGGACAGGGGTCAATCAGCCCCAGCATTTT; CDR3: CASSWTGVNQPQHF; size: once; V: TRBV7-2; D: TRBD1; J: TRBJ1-5
DNA: TGTGCCAGCAGGGGGAGGGCTGAAGCTTTCTTT; CDR3: CASRGRAEAFF; size: once; V: TRBV2; D: -; J: TRBJ1-1
DNA: TGTGCCAGCAGCTTAGCGGACAGGGGGCGATATGGCTACACCTTC; CDR3: CASSLADRGRYGYTF; size: -; V: TRBV7-8; D: TRBD1; J: TRBJ1-2
DNA: TGTGCCAGCAGTCGGACAGGGTTCCAAGAGACCCAGTACTTC; CDR3: CASSRTGFQETQYF; size: -; V: TRBV6-5; D: TRBD1; J: TRBJ2-5
DNA: TGTGCCAGCAGTCGTCGACTAGGCACTCAAGAGACCCAGTACTTC; CDR3: CASSRRLGTQETQYF; size: -; V: TRBV5-8; D: -; J: TRBJ2-5
DNA: TGTGCCAGCAGTAACATCTCAGTCAATCAGCCCCAGCATTTT; CDR3: CASSNISVNQPQHF; size: few; V: TRBV7-9; D: -; J: TRBJ1-5
DNA: TGTGCCATCAGTGAGTCGAGCGGGGGCGCATCCAATGAGCAGTTCTTC; CDR3: CAISESSGGASNEQFF; size: few; V: TRBV10-3; D: TRBD2; J: TRBJ2-1
DNA: TGTGCCAGCAGCACGGTTCCGGGACAGTTTAACCCGAACACCGGGGAGCTGTTTTTT; CDR3: CASSTVPGQFNPNTGELFF; size: -; V: TRBV7-9; D: TRBD1; J: TRBJ2-2
DNA: TGTGCCAGCAGTTTAGTAGAGGGAAATCAGCCCCAGCATTTT; CDR3: CASSLVEGNQPQHF; size: -; V: TRBV28; D: -; J: TRBJ1-5
DNA: TGTGCCAGCAGTTACAGTCAAGATGACATCCGGGACAGCTACTACGAGCAGTACTTC; CDR3: CASSYSQDDIRDSYYEQYF; size: few; V: TRBV6-2/TRBV6-3; D: TRBD1; J: TRBJ2-7
DNA: TGCGCCAGCAGCCAAGATATAGACAGTTCAAAAGGGGGCTACACCTTC; CDR3: CASSQDIDSSKGGYTF; size: -; V: TRBV4-1; D: -; J: TRBJ1-2
DNA: TGTGCCAGCAGCGCCGGGGGACGGAACACCGGGGAGCTGTTTTTT; CDR3: CASSAGGRNTGELFF; size: once; V: TRBV9; D: -; J: TRBJ2-2
DNA: TGTGCCAGCAGCTTAGCCGACTTTTACAATGAGCAGTTCTTC; CDR3: CASSLADFYNEQFF; size: -; V: TRBV11-1; D: -; J: TRBJ2-1
DNA: TGTGCCAGCAGCTTAATTCGGACTAGTTGGATGGGTGAGCAGTTCTTC; CDR3: CASSLIRTSWMGEQFF; size: -; V: TRBV7-9; D: TRBD2; J: TRBJ2-1
DNA: TGTGCCAGCAGTTCACGCGGGGAATACAATGAGCAGTTCTTC; CDR3: CASSSRGEYNEQFF; size: few; V: TRBV6-2/TRBV6-3; D: -; J: TRBJ2-1
DNA: TGCGCCAGCAGCCCTAGCGGGGGGGGAGATACGCAGTATTTT; CDR3: CASSPSGGGDTQYF; size: -; V: TRBV5-1; D: TRBD2; J: TRBJ2-3
DNA: TGTGCCAGCAGTTCACCAGCGCGGGGGAAAGAGACCCAGTACTTC; CDR3: CASSSPARGKETQYF; size: -; V: TRBV28; D: TRBD2; J: TRBJ2-5
DNA: TGTGCCAGCAGCTCGACGACTAGCGGGGAGCAGTTCTTC; CDR3: CASSSTTSGEQFF; size: -; V: TRBV7-2; D: TRBD2; J: TRBJ2-1
DNA: TGTGCCAGCATCCCACGGACTAGCGGGAGGGAGACCCAGTACTTC; CDR3: CASIPRTSGRETQYF; size: -; V: TRBV5-6; D: TRBD2; J: TRBJ2-5
DNA: TGTGCCAGCAGGCTCGACAGTCGGGAGACCCAGTACTTC; CDR3: CASRLDSRETQYF; size: -; V: TRBV2; D: -; J: TRBJ2-5
DNA: TGTGCCAGCAGTCCCGGGACAGGGGGCGGAGAGACCCAGTACTTC; CDR3: CASSPGTGGGETQYF; size: -; V: TRBV7-7; D: TRBD1; J: TRBJ2-5
DNA: TGTGCCAGCAGCTTAGATCGAGCGGGAACCCGACTCTACGAGCAGTACTTC; CDR3: CASSLDRAGTRLYEQYF; size: -; V: TRBV7-2; D: TRBD2; J: TRBJ2-7
DNA: TGCAGCGTTAGGGACAGGGCGAACACCGGGGAGCTGTTTTTT; CDR3: CSVRDRANTGELFF; size: -; V: TRBV29-1; D: TRBD1; J: TRBJ2-2
DNA: TGTGCCAGTCTCCCGACAGGGGCAGGAAACACCATATATTTT; CDR3: CASLPTGAGNTIYF; size: once; V: TRBV19; D: TRBD1; J: TRBJ1-3